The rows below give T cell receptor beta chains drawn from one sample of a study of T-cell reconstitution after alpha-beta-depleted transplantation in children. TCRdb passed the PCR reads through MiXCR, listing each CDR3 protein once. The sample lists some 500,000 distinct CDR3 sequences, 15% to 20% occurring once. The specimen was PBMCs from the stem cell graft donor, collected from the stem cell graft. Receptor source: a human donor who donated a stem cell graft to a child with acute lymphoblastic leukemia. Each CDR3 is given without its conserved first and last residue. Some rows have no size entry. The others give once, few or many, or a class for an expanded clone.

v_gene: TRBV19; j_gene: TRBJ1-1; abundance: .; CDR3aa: ASSRDGKNGEAF
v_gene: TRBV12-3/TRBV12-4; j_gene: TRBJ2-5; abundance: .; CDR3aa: ASNAGGTETQY
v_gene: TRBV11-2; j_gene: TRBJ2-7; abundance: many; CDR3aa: ASSLVRSYEQY
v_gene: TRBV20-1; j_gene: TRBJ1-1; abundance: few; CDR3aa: SASRGNMNTEAF
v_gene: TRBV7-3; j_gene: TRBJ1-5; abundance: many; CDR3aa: AGPQWTGASFYNQPQH
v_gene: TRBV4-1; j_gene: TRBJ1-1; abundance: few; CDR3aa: ASSRARGANTEAF
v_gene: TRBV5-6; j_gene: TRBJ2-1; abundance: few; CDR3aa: ASSLSGGTFYNEQF
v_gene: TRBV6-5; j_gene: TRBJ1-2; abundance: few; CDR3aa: ASRVQGLGGYT
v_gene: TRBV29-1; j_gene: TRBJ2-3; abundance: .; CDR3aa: SVEAWRGLAGGRSTDTQY
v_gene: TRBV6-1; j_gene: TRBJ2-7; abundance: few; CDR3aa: ASSELGTALGDSYEQY
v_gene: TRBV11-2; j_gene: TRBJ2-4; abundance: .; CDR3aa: ASSLGLRTSGRAVLAKNIQY